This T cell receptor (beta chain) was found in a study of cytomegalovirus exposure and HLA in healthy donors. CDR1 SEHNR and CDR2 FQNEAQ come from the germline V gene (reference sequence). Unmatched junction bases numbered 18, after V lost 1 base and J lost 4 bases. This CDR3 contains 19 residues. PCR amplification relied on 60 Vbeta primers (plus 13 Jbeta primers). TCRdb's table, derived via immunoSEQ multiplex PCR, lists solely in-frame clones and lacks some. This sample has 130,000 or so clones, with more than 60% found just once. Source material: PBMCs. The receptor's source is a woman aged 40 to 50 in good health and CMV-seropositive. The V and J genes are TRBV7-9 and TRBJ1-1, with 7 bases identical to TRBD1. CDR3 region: CASSLGQGRGERRSTEAFF. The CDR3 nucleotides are TGTGCCAGCAGCTTAGGACAGGGAAGAGGGGAAAGAAGAAGCACTGAAGCTTTCTTT.